Given below is one T cell receptor (beta chain) in context. This specimen comes from a study of blood T cell repertoires in COVID-19. This CDR3 is built from 16 residues. After removal of 2 bases from V and 5 bases from J, the junction contained 10 bases not matched to a gene. Germline-derived CDR1 and CDR2 are SGHVS and FNYEAQ. Profiled with immunoSEQ multiplex PCR; TCRdb holds only in-frame clones, not every one. The repertoire holds about 180,000 clones, with 89% as singletons. V gene TRBV7-6 combines with J gene TRBJ2-5, with TRBD2 identical over 8 bases. The TCR originated in a woman in her thirties or forties with acute COVID-19. Sequenced input: PBMCs or T cells enriched from blood (not recorded which). The CDR3, as DNA: TGTGCCAGCAGCTTATACCCCGGGACTAGTCGGGAGACCCAGTACTTC. This codes for CASSLYPGTSRETQYF. The full variable domain, completed using reference TRBV7-6 and TRBJ2-5, is GAGVSQSPRYKVTKRGQDVALRCDPISGHVSLYWYRQALGQGPEFLTYFNYEAQQDKSGLPNDRFSAERPEGSISTLTIQRTEQRDSAMYRCASSLYPGTSRETQYFGPGTRLLVL.